These 28 T cell receptor beta chains share one sample of origin, sequenced in a study of blood T cell repertoires in COVID-19. Sequenced by immunoSEQ multiplex PCR; TCRdb stores in-frame clones only, minus some. The sample lists about 290,000 clones, more than 85% occurring once. Sequences were obtained from peripheral blood. These TCRs come from a man aged 40-50 years with acute or convalescent COVID-19.

V is TRBV29-1 and J is TRBJ1-2; D is ambiguous. The V and J ends lost 7 bases and 3 bases respectively, with 18 bases between them. There are 14 residues in the CDR3. Per germline, CDR1 SQVTM and CDR2 ANQGSEA. The CDR3 loop is CSADPGRADYGYTF. DNA of the CDR3: TGCAGCGCTGATCCGGGGAGGGCGGACTATGGCTACACCTTC.

The V and J genes are TRBV18 and TRBJ1-3; no clear D. V was cut by 2 bases and J by 0 bases, with 8 bases left in between. CDR1 and CDR2 (germline): KGHSH, LQKENI. The CDR3 totals 15 residues. In DNA, the CDR3 is TGTGCCAGCTCACCAACGCAGTTCTCTGGAAACACCATATATTTT. This codes for CASSPTQFSGNTIYF. The entire variable domain, with the rest obtained from reference TRBV18 and TRBJ1-3, is as follows: NAGVMQNPRHLVRRRGQEARLRCSPMKGHSHVYWYRQLPEEGLKFMVYLQKENIIDESGMPKERFSAEFPKEGPSILRIQQVVRGDSAAYFCASSPTQFSGNTIYFGEGSWLTVV.

CDR3 sequence: CASSRGLYNEQFF. In DNA form, the CDR3 reads TGTGCCAGCAGCCGCGGACTTTACAATGAGCAGTTCTTC. The V gene is TRBV6-5, the J gene TRBJ2-1, with D possibly being TRBD2 (5 bases). The CDR3 contains 13 residues. Germline V gene lookup returns CDR1 MNHEY and CDR2 SVGAGI. Trimming cost V 6 bases and J 4 bases, with 10 bases left between them.

The chain recombines TRBV14 with TRBJ2-2, with 9 bases that match TRBD1. In germline, CDR1 is SGHDN, CDR2 FVKESK. After removal of 3 bases from V and 5 bases from J, the junction contained 4 bases not matched to a gene. CDR3 length: 15 residues. The CDR3 is CASSQGQGVTGELFF. The DNA for the CDR3 is TGTGCCAGCAGCCAGGGACAGGGAGTGACCGGGGAGCTGTTTTTT.

The chain couples TRBV19 to TRBJ1-1, with a weak D call TRBD1 (5 bases). Per germline, CDR1 LNHDA and CDR2 SQIVND (reference sequence). The CDR3 is 17 amino acids. V was pared by 3 bases and J by 0 bases, with 17 bases between. The CDR3 here is CASSIGARAPMNTEAFF. CDR3 sequence (DNA): TGTGCCAGTAGTATTGGGGCCCGAGCCCCCATGAACACTGAAGCTTTCTTT.

The chain couples TRBV7-3 to TRBJ2-2; 8 bases fit TRBD2. V shed 5 bases, J shed 3 bases, and the junction held 2 bases outside the gene matches. CDR1 is SGHTA, CDR2 FQGTGA, per germline. The CDR3 extends over 14 amino acids. The CDR3 protein is CASSPGGHTGELFF. The CDR3 nucleotides are TGTGCCAGCAGCCCGGGGGGGCACACCGGGGAGCTGTTTTTT.

This clone is a singleton in its sample. The J gene is TRBJ2-7, the V gene TRBV5-1; 8 bases are a match to TRBD1. The V gene end was trimmed by 2 bases and the J gene end by 2 bases; junction bases not matched to a gene: 6. Germline CDR1 SGHRS, CDR2 YFSETQ. The CDR3 length is 15 residues. The CDR3 bases are TGCGCCAGCAGCTTATCCGGGACAGGAGCCTACGAGCAGTACTTC. Its translation is CASSLSGTGAYEQYF. Using reference TRBV5-1 and TRBJ2-7 for the parts outside the CDR3, the full variable domain is KAGVTQTPRYLIKTRGQQVTLSCSPISGHRSVSWYQQTPGQGLQFLFEYFSETQRNKGNFPGRFSGRQFSNSRSEMNVSTLELGDSALYLCASSLSGTGAYEQYFGPGTRLTVT.

This chain links TRBV6-5 with TRBJ1-3, with D perhaps TRBD1 (5 bases). Trimming left V 2 bases short and J 2 bases short, with 10 bases between. The V gene's germline CDR1 is MNHEY and CDR2 SVGAGI. The CDR3 has 15 amino acids. The DNA for the CDR3 is TGTGCCAGCAGTTACAGGGGAACTCCTGGAAACACCATATATTTT. As protein: CASSYRGTPGNTIYF.

J is TRBJ1-6 and V is TRBV2; D possibly corresponds to TRBD1 (6 bases). Trimming took 4 bases from V and 14 from J, leaving 27 bases between them. Germline values: CDR1 SNHLY, CDR2 FYNNEI. CDR3 size: 17 residues. CDR3 protein: CASSGAGTLSPMLTLHF. The CDR3 DNA sequence: TGTGCCAGCAGTGGTGCAGGGACATTATCGCCAATGTTAACCCTCCACTTT.

This clone was seen more than once but under ten times. The chain uses TRBV2 and TRBJ1-1, with TRBD1 matching 7 bases. The CDR3 covers 13 residues. Germline V CDR1 and CDR2: SNHLY, FYNNEI. V lost 8 bases, J lost 5 bases, and 8 bases stayed unmatched. CDR3 sequence reads: CASGGQRTTEAFF. In nucleotides, the CDR3 is TGTGCCAGCGGGGGACAGAGAACGACTGAAGCTTTCTTT.

The V call is TRBV2, the J call TRBJ1-4, with a weak D call TRBD1 (6 bases). Germline CDR1 reads SNHLY; CDR2 reads FYNNEI. V was cut by 6 bases and J by 8 bases, with 13 bases left in between. The CDR3 is 13 residues long. The CDR3 nucleotides read TGTGCCAGCAGCTACAGGGATTGGGAAAAACTGTTTTTT. Its translation: CASSYRDWEKLFF.

The rearrangement joins TRBV6-6 to TRBJ1-2; D may be TRBD1 (5 bases). V gave up 0 bases and J gave up 2 bases, with 13 bases separating them. Germline V gene lookup returns CDR1 MNHNY and CDR2 SVGAGI (reference sequence). The CDR3 has 16 amino acids. In DNA, the CDR3 is TGTGCCAGCAGTTACTCTGACAGAAGCTTAAACTATGGCTACACCTTC. This encodes CASSYSDRSLNYGYTF.

This clone was seen just once. This chain uses TRBV7-2 with TRBJ1-3; D gene uncertain. From germline, CDR1 is SGHTA and CDR2 FQGNSA. V lost 6 bases, J lost 4 bases, and 10 bases lay in between. CDR3 size: 13 residues. The CDR3 DNA reads TGTGCCAGCAGGCAAGGGAGCGGAAACACCATATATTTT. This translates into CASRQGSGNTIYF. Full variable domain (outside the CDR3, taken from reference TRBV7-2 and TRBJ1-3): GAGVSQSPSNKVTEKGKDVELRCDPISGHTALYWYRQSLGQGLEFLIYFQGNSAPDKSGLPSDRFSAERTGGSVSTLTIQRTQQEDSAVYLCASRQGSGNTIYFGEGSWLTVV.

This rearrangement joins TRBV5-4 to TRBJ2-7; 8 bases map to TRBD1. The CDR3 contains 15 residues. Germline CDR1 SGHNT, CDR2 YYREEE (reference sequence). V dropped 4 bases and J dropped 0; count of bases not matched to a gene: 6. This CDR3 reads CASSGGQGYSYEQYF. Here the CDR3 DNA reads TGTGCCAGCAGCGGAGGACAGGGCTACTCCTACGAGCAGTACTTC.

The rearrangement joins TRBV14 to TRBJ2-7; TRBD2 agrees at 8 bases. CDR1 and CDR2 from the germline V gene are SGHDN and FVKESK. Trimming at V came to 6 bases and at J to 1 base, leaving 2 bases not matched to a gene. The CDR3 covers 13 residues. CDR3 loop: CASSAGGSYEQYF. Here the CDR3 DNA reads TGTGCCAGCAGTGCGGGGGGATCCTACGAGCAGTACTTC.

Of note for this clone: Other DNA sequences in this specimen translate into the identical CDR3. The chain joins TRBV3-1 (or the pseudogene TRBV3-2) to TRBJ2-1; D gene unclear. Germline CDR1 LGHDT, CDR2 YNNKEL (reference sequence). The CDR3 runs to 11 residues. V gave up 8 bases and J gave up 4 bases, with 6 bases separating them. CDR3 region: CASGGYNEQFF. For the CDR3, the DNA is TGTGCCAGCGGCGGATACAATGAGCAGTTCTTC.

The chain joins TRBV7-9 to TRBJ2-4, with D possibly TRBD2 on 6 matching bases. Trimming stripped 4 bases from V and 8 bases from J, with 21 bases between. Germline assignment: CDR1 SEHNR and CDR2 FQNEAQ (reference sequence). The CDR3 totals 16 residues. The CDR3 sequence: CASSSPSEGEGHIQYF. For the CDR3, the DNA is TGTGCCAGCAGCTCCCCTTCGGAGGGAGAGGGGCACATTCAGTACTTC. The full variable domain, with the rest looked up from reference TRBV7-9 and TRBJ2-4, is DTGVSQNPRHKITKRGQNVTFRCDPISEHNRLYWYRQTLGQGPEFLTYFQNEAQLEKSRLLSDRFSAERPKGSFSTLEIQRTEQGDSAMYLCASSSPSEGEGHIQYFGAGTRLSVL.

The chain combines TRBV11-2 with TRBJ1-5; D not certain. The CDR3 sequence is 10 residues long. V gave up 6 bases and J gave up 11 bases, with 8 bases separating them. Germline V CDR1 and CDR2: SGHAT, FQNNGV. The CDR3: CASSSGAQHF. CDR3 in DNA: TGTGCCAGCAGTTCCGGGGCCCAGCATTTT. Supplemented by reference TRBV11-2 and TRBJ1-5, the full variable domain reads EAGVAQSPRYKIIEKRQSVAFWCNPISGHATLYWYQQILGQGPKLLIQFQNNGVVDDSQLPKDRFSAERLKGVDSTLKIQPAKLEDSAVYLCASSSGAQHFGDGTRLSIL.

The chain employs TRBV18 and TRBJ2-1, with TRBD2 as a possible D gene (5 bases). Germline V lookup: CDR1 KGHSH, CDR2 LQKENI. The length of the CDR3 is 15 residues. V lost 0 bases and J 1 base, leaving 7 bases between the germline ends. CDR3 coding DNA: TGTGCCAGCTCACCACCTCCGGGGTCCTACAATGAGCAGTTCTTC. Protein: CASSPPPGSYNEQFF.

In DNA, the CDR3 is TGTGCCAGTAGTATACTACAGTACAATGAGCAGTTCTTC. It encodes CASSILQYNEQFF. The chain joins TRBV19 to TRBJ2-1; D is undetermined. This CDR3 comprises 13 residues. Looked up from germline, CDR1 is LNHDA and CDR2 is SQIVND (reference sequence). V lost 2 bases to trimming and J lost 4 bases, with 6 bases between them.

This clone occurred a few times. DNA of the CDR3: TGTGCCAGCAGCTCCCGAGTGGGGCCTCCTAGGACCATTCAGTACTTC. This encodes CASSSRVGPPRTIQYF. J is TRBJ2-4 and V is TRBV11-2, with D perhaps TRBD1 (5 bases). CDR1 is SGHAT, CDR2 FQNNGV, per germline. V was cut by 4 bases and J by 9 bases, with 22 bases left in between. The CDR3 runs 16 residues. The variable domain in full, with the rest retrieved from reference TRBV11-2 and TRBJ2-4, is EAGVAQSPRYKIIEKRQSVAFWCNPISGHATLYWYQQILGQGPKLLIQFQNNGVVDDSQLPKDRFSAERLKGVDSTLKIQPAKLEDSAVYLCASSSRVGPPRTIQYFGAGTRLSVL.

This clone came up once. The genes are TRBV3-1 (or the pseudogene TRBV3-2) and TRBJ2-7, with 12 bases aligning to TRBD2. CDR3 length equals 17 residues. Germline V gene data show CDR1 as LGHDT and CDR2 as YNNKEL (reference sequence). V shed 0 bases and J 5 bases; nucleotides not matched to a gene: 8. CDR3 region: CASSQDRLAGGPNEQYF. In DNA, the CDR3 is TGTGCCAGCAGCCAAGACCGGCTAGCGGGGGGGCCAAACGAGCAGTACTTC.

This rearrangement joins TRBV5-1 to TRBJ2-7, with 7 bases lining up with TRBD1. The V gene's germline CDR1 is SGHRS and CDR2 YFSETQ. V lost 3 bases to trimming and J lost 0 bases; unmatched junction nucleotides: 3. The CDR3 has 14 amino acids. In nucleotides, the CDR3 is TGCGCCAGCAGCTCCGGGACAGCCTCCTACGAGCAGTACTTC. Protein product: CASSSGTASYEQYF.

The chain joins TRBV7-6 to TRBJ2-2, with 8 bases that match TRBD1. The CDR3 has 15 residues. CDR1 and CDR2 from the germline V gene are SGHVS and FNYEAQ. Unmatched junction bases numbered 3, after V lost 5 bases and J lost 1 base. CDR3 sequence reads: CASSLGTGNTGELFF. CDR3 nucleotides: TGTGCCAGCAGCCTTGGGACAGGGAACACCGGGGAGCTGTTTTTT. The full variable domain, completed using reference TRBV7-6 and TRBJ2-2, is GAGVSQSPRYKVTKRGQDVALRCDPISGHVSLYWYRQALGQGPEFLTYFNYEAQQDKSGLPNDRFSAERPEGSISTLTIQRTEQRDSAMYRCASSLGTGNTGELFFGEGSRLTVL.

This rearrangement joins TRBV4-2 to TRBJ2-3; 7 bases are a match to TRBD2. CDR1 is LGHNA and CDR2 is YNFKEQ in the germline V gene. V gave up 4 bases and J gave up 5 bases; unmatched junction bases: 15. CDR3 length equals 17 residues. The CDR3 region is CASSRTSRSAIGDTQYF. In DNA form, the CDR3 reads TGTGCCAGCAGCCGGACTAGTCGTTCGGCGATTGGAGATACGCAGTATTTT.

The chain links TRBV7-3 to TRBJ2-1; 7 bases agree with TRBD1. Germline V CDR1 and CDR2: SGHTA, FQGTGA. The CDR3 consists of 13 residues. With V trimmed by 5 bases and J by 5 bases, 3 bases remained unmatched. This CDR3 is CASSRDSHNEQFF. The CDR3 region has the DNA TGTGCCAGCAGCCGGGACAGCCACAATGAGCAGTTCTTC. The full variable domain, with the rest looked up from reference TRBV7-3 and TRBJ2-1, is GAGVSQTPSNKVTEKGKYVELRCDPISGHTALYWYRQSLGQGPEFLIYFQGTGAADDSGLPNDRFFAVRPEGSVSTLKIQRTERGDSAVYLCASSRDSHNEQFFGPGTRLTVL.

The chain is built from TRBV5-6 and TRBJ1-6, with D maybe TRBD1 (5 bases). From germline, CDR1 is SGHDT and CDR2 YYEEEE. The ends were cut back, 4 bases at V and 4 bases at J, with 18 bases in the middle. The CDR3 length is 17 residues. DNA of the CDR3: TGTGCCAGCAGCCGGATCCTCGACGGGGGTTATAATTCACCCCTCCACTTT. Translated, it gives CASSRILDGGYNSPLHF.

V usage is TRBV2 and J usage is TRBJ2-3; a weak D match, TRBD2 (5 bases). Trimming cost V 8 bases and J 4 bases, with 19 bases left between them. Germline V gene lookup returns CDR1 SNHLY and CDR2 FYNNEI. The CDR3 sequence is 15 residues long. The CDR3 reads CASQEVGVFPDTQYF. CDR3 sequence (DNA): TGTGCCAGCCAGGAGGTCGGGGTGTTTCCAGATACGCAGTATTTT.